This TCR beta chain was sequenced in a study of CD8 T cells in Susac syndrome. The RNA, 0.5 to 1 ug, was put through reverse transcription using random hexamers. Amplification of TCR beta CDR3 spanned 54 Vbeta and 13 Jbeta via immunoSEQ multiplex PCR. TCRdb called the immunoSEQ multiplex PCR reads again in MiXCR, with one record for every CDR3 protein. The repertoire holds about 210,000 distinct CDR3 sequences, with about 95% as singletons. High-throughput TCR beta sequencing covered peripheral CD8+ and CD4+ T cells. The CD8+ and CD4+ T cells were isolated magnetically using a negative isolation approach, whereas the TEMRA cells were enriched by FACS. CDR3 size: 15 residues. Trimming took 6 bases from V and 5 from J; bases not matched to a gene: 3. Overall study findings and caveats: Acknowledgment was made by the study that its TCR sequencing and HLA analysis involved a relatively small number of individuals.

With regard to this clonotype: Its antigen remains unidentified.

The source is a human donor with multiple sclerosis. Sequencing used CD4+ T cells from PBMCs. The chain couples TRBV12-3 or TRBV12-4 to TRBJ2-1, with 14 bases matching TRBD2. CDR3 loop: CASRRGLAGDNEQFF. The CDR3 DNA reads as TGTGCCAGCAGACGGGGACTAGCGGGGGACAATGAGCAGTTCTTC.